Listed here are 5 T cell receptor beta chains from one sample, sequenced in a study of T cells after posttransplantation cyclophosphamide. Clones were sequenced by immunoSEQ multiplex PCR, and TCRdb holds only the in-frame ones, with some missing. Of about 66,000 clones listed, 85% to 95% were seen once; the top ten hold around 3.1%. Sequencing input: PBMCs. Receptor source: a woman aged 25 to 39 in good health and a related stem cell transplant donor.

This chain uses TRBV4-3 with TRBJ1-4, with D perhaps matching TRBD1 (6 bases). The CDR3 runs to 15 residues. From germline, CDR1 is LGHNA and CDR2 YSLEER. Trimming cost V 3 bases and J 3 bases, with 11 bases left between them. CDR3 sequence: CASSHQQGPNEKLFF. The DNA for the CDR3 is TGCGCCAGCAGCCATCAACAGGGACCTAATGAAAAACTGTTTTTT.

CDR3 DNA: TGTGCCAGCAGCTTAGGGGGGACAGGATGGTCTGGGGCCAACGTCCTGACTTTC. Its protein product is CASSLGGTGWSGANVLTF. This rearrangement joins TRBV7-9 to TRBJ2-6; 8 bases match TRBD1. CDR3 length: 18 residues. V was clipped by 1 base and J by 1 base; unmatched bases: 6. Germline assignment: CDR1 SEHNR and CDR2 FQNEAQ (reference sequence).

This clone is categorized as medium-sized. The chain carries TRBV4-2 and TRBJ2-6, with D hard to call. With 0 bases removed from V and 3 bases from J, the gap between germline ends came to 6 bases. The CDR3 runs 15 residues. CDR1 is LGHNA and CDR2 is YNFKEQ in the germline V gene. The DNA of the CDR3 is TGTGCCAGCAGCCAAGATACCGATGGGGCCAACGTCCTGACTTTC. Protein: CASSQDTDGANVLTF.

The chain employs TRBV5-1 and TRBJ1-2; D remains ambiguous. V was shortened by 0 bases and J by 1 base, with 7 bases between the two germline ends. The CDR3 contains 14 residues. Germline CDR1 and CDR2: SGHRS and YFSETQ. The CDR3 protein is CASSLGVYNYGYTF. DNA for the CDR3: TGCGCCAGCAGCTTGGGGGTCTATAACTATGGCTACACCTTC.

J is TRBJ1-1 and V is TRBV2, with 7 positions matching TRBD1. There are 13 residues in the CDR3. Germline V gene data show CDR1 as SNHLY and CDR2 as FYNNEI. V shed 6 bases and J 4 bases; nucleotides not matched to a gene: 5. CDR3 protein: CASRTGRGTEAFF. In DNA, the CDR3 is TGTGCCAGCAGGACAGGGAGGGGCACTGAAGCTTTCTTT.